This TCR beta chain was identified in a study of lymphopenia after photon versus proton radiotherapy. Concerning this clone: Its target is unknown.

Data came from immunoSEQ multiplex PCR; TCRdb stores just in-frame clones and leaves some out. This sample has 25,000 to 40,000 clones, with over 75% found just once. Findings of the study overall: A bigger post-nadir fall in TCR diversity correlated inversely with survival time in deceased patients. After the lymphocyte nadir, photon-treated repertoires showed oligoclonal expansion, especially of CD8+ Temra cells. Only patients who died were analyzed for survival; proton advantage is unproven.

Germline V gene lookup returns CDR1 WSHSY and CDR2 SAAADI. Between the trimmed V and J ends, which lost 2 bases and 1 base, there was a span of 4 bases. This CDR3 is 13 amino acids long. Sequencing was performed on peripheral blood, taken from a patient treated with proton-based radiotherapy. The chain uses TRBV10-2 and TRBJ2-3; D unresolved. This TCR came from a woman in her 70s with pancreatic cancer. DNA for the CDR3: TGCGCCAGCAGTGAGGGAGGCACAGATACGCAGTATTTT. Protein sequence: CASSEGGTDTQYF.